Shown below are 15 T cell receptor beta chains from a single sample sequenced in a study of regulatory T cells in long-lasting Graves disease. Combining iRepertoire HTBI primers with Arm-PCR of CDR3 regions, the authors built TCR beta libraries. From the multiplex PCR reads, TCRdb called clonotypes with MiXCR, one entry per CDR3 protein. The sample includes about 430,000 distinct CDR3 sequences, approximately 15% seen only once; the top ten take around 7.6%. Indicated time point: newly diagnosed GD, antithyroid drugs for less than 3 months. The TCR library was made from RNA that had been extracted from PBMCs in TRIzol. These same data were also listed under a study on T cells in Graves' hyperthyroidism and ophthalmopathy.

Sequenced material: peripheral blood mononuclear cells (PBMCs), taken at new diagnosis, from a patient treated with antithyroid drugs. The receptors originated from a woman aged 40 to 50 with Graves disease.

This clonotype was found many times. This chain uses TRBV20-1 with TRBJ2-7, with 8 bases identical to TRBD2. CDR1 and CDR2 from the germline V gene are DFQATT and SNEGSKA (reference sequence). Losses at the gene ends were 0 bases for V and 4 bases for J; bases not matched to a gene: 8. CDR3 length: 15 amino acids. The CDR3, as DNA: TGCAGTGCTAGAGATCTGGCTAGCGGGTGGTACGAGCAGTACTTC. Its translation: CSARDLASGWYEQYF.

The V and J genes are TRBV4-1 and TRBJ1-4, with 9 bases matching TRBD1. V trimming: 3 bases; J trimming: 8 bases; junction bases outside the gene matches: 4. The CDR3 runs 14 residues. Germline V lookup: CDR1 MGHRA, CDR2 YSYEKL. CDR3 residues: CASSQGQGKEKLFF. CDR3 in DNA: TGCGCCAGCAGCCAGGGACAGGGTAAGGAAAAACTGTTTTTT.

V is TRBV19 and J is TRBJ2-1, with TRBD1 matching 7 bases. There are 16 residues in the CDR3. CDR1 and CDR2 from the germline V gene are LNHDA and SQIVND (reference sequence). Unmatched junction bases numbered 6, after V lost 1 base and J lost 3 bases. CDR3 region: CASSIGGTVLYNEQFF. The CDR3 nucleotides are TGTGCCAGTAGTATAGGAGGGACAGTACTCTACAATGAGCAGTTCTTC. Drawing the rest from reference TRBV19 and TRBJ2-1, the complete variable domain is DGGITQSPKYLFRKEGQNVTLSCEQNLNHDAMYWYRQDPGQGLRLIYYSQIVNDFQKGDIAEGYSVSREKKESFPLTVTSAQKNPTAFYLCASSIGGTVLYNEQFFGPGTRLTVL.

DNA of the CDR3: TGTGCCAGCAGCTTGGCGGCTAATTCACCCCTCCACTTT. This gives the protein CASSLAANSPLHF. V gene TRBV7-2 combines with J gene TRBJ1-6; D uncertain. The V gene lost 3 bases and the J gene lost 6 bases, with 6 bases spanning the gap. Germline V CDR1 and CDR2: SGHTA, FQGNSA. This CDR3 has 13 residues.

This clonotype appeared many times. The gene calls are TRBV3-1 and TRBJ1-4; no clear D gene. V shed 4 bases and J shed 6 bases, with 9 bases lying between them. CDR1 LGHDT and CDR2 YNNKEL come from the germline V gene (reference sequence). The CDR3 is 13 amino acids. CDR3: CASSLGLDEKLFF. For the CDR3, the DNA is TGTGCCAGCAGCCTGGGGTTGGATGAAAAACTGTTTTTT.

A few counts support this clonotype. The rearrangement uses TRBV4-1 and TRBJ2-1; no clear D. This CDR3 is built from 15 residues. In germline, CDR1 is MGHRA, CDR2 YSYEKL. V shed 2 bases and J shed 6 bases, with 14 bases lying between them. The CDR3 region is CASSQRVPWANEQFF. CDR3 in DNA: TGCGCCAGCAGCCAACGAGTCCCCTGGGCCAATGAGCAGTTCTTC.

CDR3 loop: CASSRGAGGRDEQFF. In DNA, the CDR3 is TGCGCCAGCAGCCGTGGCGCGGGTGGGAGGGATGAGCAGTTCTTC. The gene calls are TRBV4-1 and TRBJ2-1, with 7 bases aligning to TRBD2. The CDR3 contains 15 residues. With V trimmed by 4 bases and J by 8 bases, 11 bases remained unmatched. The germline CDR1 and CDR2 sequences are MGHRA and YSYEKL.

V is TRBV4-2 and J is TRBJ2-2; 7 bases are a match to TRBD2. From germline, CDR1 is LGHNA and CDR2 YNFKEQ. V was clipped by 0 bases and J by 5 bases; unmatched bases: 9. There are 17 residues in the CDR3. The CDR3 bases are TGTGCCAGCAGCCAAGAGGCTAGCGGAGCCTTTACCGGGGAGCTGTTTTTT. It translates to CASSQEASGAFTGELFF.

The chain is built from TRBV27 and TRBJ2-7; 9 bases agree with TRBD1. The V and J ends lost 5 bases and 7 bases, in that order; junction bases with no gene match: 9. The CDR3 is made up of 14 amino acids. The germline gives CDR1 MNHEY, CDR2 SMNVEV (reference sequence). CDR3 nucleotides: TGTGCCAGCAGTCACGGGACAGGGTCGATTGAGCAGTACTTC. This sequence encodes CASSHGTGSIEQYF.

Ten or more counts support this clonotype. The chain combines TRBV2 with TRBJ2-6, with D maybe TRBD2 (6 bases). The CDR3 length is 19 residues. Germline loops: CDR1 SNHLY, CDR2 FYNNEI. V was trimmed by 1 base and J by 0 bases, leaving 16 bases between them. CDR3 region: CASSEGAGYSHSGANVLTF. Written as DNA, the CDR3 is TGTGCCAGCAGTGAAGGCGCGGGATACTCACACTCTGGGGCCAACGTCCTGACTTTC.

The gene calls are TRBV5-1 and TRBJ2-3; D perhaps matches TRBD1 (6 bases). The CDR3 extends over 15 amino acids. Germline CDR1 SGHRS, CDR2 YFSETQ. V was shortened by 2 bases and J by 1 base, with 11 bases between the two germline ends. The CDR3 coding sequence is TGCGCCAGCAGCTTCCAGGGGCTAGGCACAGATACGCAGTATTTT. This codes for CASSFQGLGTDTQYF.

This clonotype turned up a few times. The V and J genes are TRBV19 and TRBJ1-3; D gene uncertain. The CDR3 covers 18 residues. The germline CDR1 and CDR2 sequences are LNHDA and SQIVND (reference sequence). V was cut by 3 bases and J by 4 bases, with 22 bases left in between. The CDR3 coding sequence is TGTGCCAGTAGTATTCCAGTCCCTAACCCCCAACCGGGAAACACCATATATTTT. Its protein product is CASSIPVPNPQPGNTIYF.

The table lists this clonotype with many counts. CDR3: CASSDSAGGNTGELFF. DNA of the CDR3: TGTGCCAGCAGTGACTCAGCGGGAGGAAACACCGGGGAGCTGTTTTTT. V is TRBV2 and J is TRBJ2-2, with 9 bases matching TRBD2. Germline V gene lookup returns CDR1 SNHLY and CDR2 FYNNEI. V trimming: 3 bases; J trimming: 2 bases; junction bases outside the gene matches: 4. The CDR3 runs to 16 residues.

CDR3: CSARDLTSGSNEQYF. In nucleotides, the CDR3 is TGCAGTGCTAGAGACTTGACTAGCGGGAGTAACGAGCAGTACTTC. J is TRBJ2-7 and V is TRBV20-1; TRBD2 agrees at 12 bases. Trimming took 0 bases from V and 5 from J; bases not matched to a gene: 5. Germline V lookup: CDR1 DFQATT, CDR2 SNEGSKA (reference sequence). The CDR3 is made up of 15 amino acids.

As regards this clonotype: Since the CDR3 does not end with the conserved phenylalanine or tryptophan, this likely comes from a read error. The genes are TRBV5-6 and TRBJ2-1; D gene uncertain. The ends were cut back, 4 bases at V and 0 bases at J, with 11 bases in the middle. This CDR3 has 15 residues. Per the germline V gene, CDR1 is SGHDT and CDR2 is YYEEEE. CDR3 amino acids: CASSPPGSSYNEQFL. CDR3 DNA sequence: TGTGCCAGCAGCCCTCCCGGTAGCTCCTACAATGAGCAGTTCTTG.